One TCR beta chain is described in this entry. This specimen belongs to a study of shared clonotypes between healthy human individuals. The CDR3 has 18 amino acids. Germline V gene lookup returns CDR1 MDHEN and CDR2 SYDVKM. The V and J ends lost 4 bases and 1 base respectively, with 17 bases between them. Sequenced by immunoSEQ multiplex PCR; TCRdb stores in-frame clones only, minus some. The top ten hold about 24% of the sample, which has roughly 100,000 clones, around 71% seen once. The study enrolled healthy HIV-negative adults without recent acute infections or vaccinations as donors. Caucasian adults living in Nashville, Tennessee, provided all samples. CD8 memory combined CD45RO+ cells with CCR7-negative CD45RA+ TemRA cells.

The rearrangement uses TRBV28 and TRBJ2-6; no clear D gene. The material sequenced was memory CD8+ T cells sorted from blood. This sample's subset: CD45RO+ cells pooled with CCR7-negative TemRA cells. The TCR originated in a woman aged 25 to 39 in good health. In DNA form, the CDR3 reads TGTGCCAGCAGTTCTCCGGGCCACTGGACGTCTGGGGCCAACGTCCTGACTTTC. Translation: CASSSPGHWTSGANVLTF.